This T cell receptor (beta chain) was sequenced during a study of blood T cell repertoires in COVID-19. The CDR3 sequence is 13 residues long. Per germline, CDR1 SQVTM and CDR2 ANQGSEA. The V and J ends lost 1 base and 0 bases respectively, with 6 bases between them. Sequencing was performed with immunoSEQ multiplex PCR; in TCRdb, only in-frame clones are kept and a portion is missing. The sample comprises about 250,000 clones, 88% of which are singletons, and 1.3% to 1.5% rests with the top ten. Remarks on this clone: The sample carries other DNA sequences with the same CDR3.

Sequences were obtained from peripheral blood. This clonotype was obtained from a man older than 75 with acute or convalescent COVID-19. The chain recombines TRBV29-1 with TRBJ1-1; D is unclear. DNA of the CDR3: TGCAGCGTTGAAGGGCAGATGAACACTGAAGCTTTCTTT. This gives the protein CSVEGQMNTEAFF. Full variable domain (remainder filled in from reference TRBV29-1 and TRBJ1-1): SAVISQKPSRDICQRGTSLTIQCQVDSQVTMMFWYRQQPGQSLTLIATANQGSEATYESGFVIDKFPISRPNLTFSTLTVSNMSPEDSSIYLCSVEGQMNTEAFFGQGTRLTVV.